Presented here are 14 T cell receptor beta chains from one specimen sequenced in a study of blood T cell repertoires in COVID-19. The method was immunoSEQ multiplex PCR; TCRdb's version includes in-frame clones alone and lacks a portion of them. This repertoire shows about 260,000 clones, 86% found once; its top ten account for over 7.5%. The sample consisted of peripheral blood. Source of these receptors: a man aged 40-55 years who had recovered from COVID-19.

CDR3 protein: CASSAATGTVYEQYF. Written as DNA, the CDR3 is TGCGCCAGCAGTGCGGCAACCGGGACAGTTTACGAGCAGTACTTC. The J gene is TRBJ2-7, the V gene TRBV10-1, with 7 nucleotides matching TRBD1. CDR3 length equals 15 residues. With V trimmed by 4 bases and J by 4 bases, 10 bases remained unmatched. Germline CDR1 is WNHNN and CDR2 is SYGVQD (reference sequence).

The V and J genes are TRBV2 and TRBJ1-5; no definite D call. Germline values: CDR1 SNHLY, CDR2 FYNNEI. The V and J ends lost 4 bases and 7 bases respectively, with 11 bases between them. This CDR3 has 13 amino acids. In nucleotides, the CDR3 is TGTGCCAGCAGTGGGCGGGAAGGACAGCCCCAGCATTTT. As protein: CASSGREGQPQHF.

The chain links TRBV19 to TRBJ2-1; 10 nucleotides align to TRBD1. The CDR3 loop spans 14 amino acids. With 3 bases clipped from V and 6 bases from J, the junction kept 2 bases outside the gene matches. CDR1 and CDR2 from the germline V gene are LNHDA and SQIVND (reference sequence). CDR3 residues: CASSMGQGINEQFF. The CDR3 region has the DNA TGTGCCAGTAGTATGGGACAGGGGATCAATGAGCAGTTCTTC. Drawing the rest from reference TRBV19 and TRBJ2-1, the complete variable domain is DGGITQSPKYLFRKEGQNVTLSCEQNLNHDAMYWYRQDPGQGLRLIYYSQIVNDFQKGDIAEGYSVSREKKESFPLTVTSAQKNPTAFYLCASSMGQGINEQFFGPGTRLTVL.

This clone has only one observation. This sequence joins TRBV6-1 and TRBJ2-7, with D uncertain. CDR3 size: 14 residues. Germline assignment: CDR1 MNHNS and CDR2 SASEGT. V shed 2 bases and J shed 3 bases, with 11 bases lying between them. As DNA, the CDR3 is TGTGCCAGCAGTGAATACATGACGGGCTACGAGCAGTACTTC. The encoded protein is CASSEYMTGYEQYF.

This clone was counted once. The chain links TRBV6-2 or TRBV6-3 to TRBJ1-1; D remains ambiguous. CDR1 is MNHEY, CDR2 SVGEGT, per germline. The CDR3 runs 17 residues. Trimming left V 6 bases short and J 0 bases short, with 20 bases between. CDR3: CASSPWGGTVMNTEAFF. DNA for the CDR3: TGTGCCAGCAGCCCCTGGGGAGGAACAGTCATGAACACTGAAGCTTTCTTT.

The J gene is TRBJ2-6, the V gene TRBV19, with 7 bases lining up with TRBD1. V gave up 4 bases and J gave up 0 bases; unmatched junction bases: 6. Germline CDR1 LNHDA, CDR2 SQIVND (reference sequence). The CDR3 loop spans 17 amino acids. CDR3 sequence reads: CASSTLPGGSGANVLTF. In DNA, the CDR3 is TGTGCCAGTAGTACCCTCCCAGGGGGCTCTGGGGCCAACGTCCTGACTTTC.

The rearrangement uses TRBV6-2 or TRBV6-3 and TRBJ1-4; no clear D gene. This CDR3 region has 15 residues. Germline values: CDR1 MNHEY, CDR2 SVGEGT. V dropped 4 bases and J dropped 7 bases, with 16 bases sitting between them. The CDR3 sequence is CASSFSRVLPEKLFF. The CDR3 bases are TGTGCCAGCAGTTTCTCCCGGGTTCTCCCTGAAAAACTGTTTTTT.

This chain connects TRBV7-9 to TRBJ1-5; D perhaps matches TRBD1 (5 bases). Per germline, CDR1 SEHNR and CDR2 FQNEAQ (reference sequence). V was trimmed by 5 bases and J by 2 bases, leaving 10 bases between them. The CDR3 spans 14 residues. The DNA of the CDR3 is TGTGCCAGCAGCCGAGACAGTGGCAATCAGCCCCAGCATTTT. Its translation: CASSRDSGNQPQHF.

The chain has TRBV7-9 and TRBJ2-6; D uncertain. Between the trimmed V and J ends, which lost 8 bases and 4 bases, there was a span of 9 bases. Germline values: CDR1 SEHNR, CDR2 FQNEAQ (reference sequence). This CDR3 contains 13 residues. The CDR3 here is CASPPGGANVLTF. The CDR3 DNA is TGTGCCAGCCCTCCCGGGGGGGCCAACGTCCTGACTTTC.

The J gene is TRBJ1-1, the V gene TRBV28; D perhaps matches TRBD1 (5 bases). Germline CDR1 reads MDHEN; CDR2 reads SYDVKM. With 1 base removed from V and 4 bases from J, the gap between germline ends came to 10 bases. The CDR3 spans 14 residues. The CDR3 loop reads CASSLSGRATEAFF. The CDR3 bases are TGTGCCAGCAGTTTATCAGGGAGGGCCACTGAAGCTTTCTTT.

This chain joins TRBV30 and TRBJ2-2; D is uncertain. Trimming took 0 bases from V and 4 from J, leaving 9 bases between them. CDR1 and CDR2 from the germline V gene are GTSNPN and SVGIG (reference sequence). There are 14 residues in the CDR3. As DNA, the CDR3 is TGTGCCTGGAGTGTAATTAGTGGCACCGGGGAGCTGTTTTTT. This translates into CAWSVISGTGELFF.

This chain uses TRBV30 with TRBJ2-1, with 11 bases that match TRBD2. Trimming took 5 bases from V and 5 from J; bases not matched to a gene: 8. The CDR3 spans 15 residues. Germline CDR1 GTSNPN, CDR2 SVGIG (reference sequence). The CDR3: CAWGRHSGRDNEQFF. CDR3 nucleotide sequence: TGTGCCTGGGGCCGGCATAGCGGGAGGGACAATGAGCAGTTCTTC.

The sample holds one count of this clone. The chain combines TRBV19 with TRBJ2-5; 7 positions agree with TRBD2. Trimming removed 6 bases from V and 4 bases from J; junction bases left unmatched: 14. Per germline, CDR1 LNHDA and CDR2 SQIVND (reference sequence). The CDR3 loop spans 16 amino acids. In nucleotides, the CDR3 is TGTGCCAGTAGCGACTTCCGGGTGACGGGGGGAGAGACCCAGTACTTC. It translates to CASSDFRVTGGETQYF.

The chain has TRBV3-1 (or the pseudogene TRBV3-2) and TRBJ2-2; tentative D call: TRBD2 (6 bases). The CDR3 sequence is 16 residues long. Germline CDR1 reads LGHDT; CDR2 reads YNNKEL (reference sequence). Trimming cost V 5 bases and J 1 base, with 14 bases left between them. The CDR3 is CASSAPGGVNTGELFF. The CDR3 DNA is TGTGCCAGCAGCGCCCCCGGCGGGGTGAACACCGGGGAGCTGTTTTTT.